This T cell receptor beta chain emerged from a study of control samples from healthy donors and cancer patients. TCRdb's table, derived via immunoSEQ multiplex PCR, lists solely in-frame clones and lacks some. The data show 25,000 to 30,000 clones, with roughly 85% seen just once and approximately 6.3% held by the top ten. This clone was picked up a small number of times. The length of the CDR3 is 13 residues. Trimming at V came to 5 bases and at J to 5 bases, leaving 2 bases not matched to a gene. Per germline, CDR1 SEHNR and CDR2 FQNEAQ (reference sequence). Material for sequencing was PBMCs. This TCR derives from a woman between 55 and 75 years old with head and neck cancer. The chain recombines TRBV7-9 with TRBJ1-1; 10 bases fit TRBD1. The CDR3 DNA reads as TGTGCCAGCAGCGAGGGACAGGGGACTGAAGCTTTCTTT. This sequence encodes CASSEGQGTEAFF.